Listed below are T cell receptor beta chains from one sample, sequenced in a study of cytomegalovirus exposure and HLA in healthy donors. Sequencing was performed with immunoSEQ multiplex PCR; in TCRdb, only in-frame clones are kept and a portion is missing. This table lists about 170,000 clones. The sequencing sample was made of PBMCs. The receptors were gathered from a woman aged 18 to 35 in good health and CMV-seropositive. The CDR3 runs from the conserved cysteine through the conserved F or W. The D gene is left open where the match is weak.

cdr3_length	v_call	j_call	d_call	cdr3_aa	cdr3_nt
17	TRBV27	TRBJ1-1	.	CASSLKGWGQTNTEAFF	TGTGCCAGCAGTTTAAAAGGGTGGGGCCAGACCAACACTGAAGCTTTCTTT
16	TRBV28	TRBJ2-3	TRBD2	CASSLSSGGSTDTQYF	TGTGCCAGCAGTTTATCTAGCGGGGGTAGCACAGATACGCAGTATTTT
15	TRBV5-6	TRBJ2-7	TRBD2	CASSPKSGRAYEQYF	TGTGCCAGCAGCCCTAAGAGCGGGAGGGCCTACGAGCAGTACTTC
13	TRBV7-2	TRBJ2-3	.	CASSFNSGDTQYF	TGTGCCAGCAGCTTTAATTCGGGGGATACGCAGTATTTT
13	TRBV5-1	TRBJ2-1	.	CASSLALAYEQFF	TGCGCCAGCAGCTTGGCACTAGCATATGAGCAGTTCTTC
16	TRBV6-5	TRBJ1-2	.	CASSYSYRGGVYGYTF	TGTGCCAGCAGTTACTCTTATAGGGGAGGGGTCTATGGCTACACCTTC
12	TRBV10-3	TRBJ2-7	TRBD1	CASGQGSYEQYF	TGTGCCAGCGGACAGGGTTCCTACGAGCAGTACTTC
13	TRBV6-5	TRBJ1-2	TRBD1	CASTPRQGYGYTF	TGTGCCAGCACCCCCAGACAGGGGTATGGCTACACCTTC
14	TRBV19	TRBJ2-1	.	CATQGGDLYNEQFF	TGTGCCACCCAAGGGGGGGACCTCTACAATGAGCAGTTCTTC
14	TRBV29-1	TRBJ2-1	TRBD2	CSVEDPSGSGEQFF	TGCAGCGTTGAAGATCCTAGCGGGAGTGGTGAGCAGTTCTTC
14	TRBV6-6	TRBJ1-6	TRBD1	CASRSPGQGTPLHF	TGTGCCAGCAGATCACCGGGACAGGGGACACCCCTCCACTTT
15	TRBV5-6	TRBJ2-1	TRBD2	CASSKGLAGWDEQFF	TGTGCCAGCAGCAAGGGACTAGCGGGATGGGATGAGCAGTTCTTC
17	TRBV27	TRBJ2-2	TRBD2	CASSNSLAGGISGELFF	TGTGCCAGCAGTAACTCACTAGCGGGGGGGATATCCGGGGAGCTGTTTTTT
11	TRBV25-1	TRBJ2-1	TRBD2	CASRGGNEQFF	TGTGCCAGCAGGGGGGGGAATGAGCAGTTCTTC
13	TRBV30	TRBJ2-7	TRBD2	CAWNRAGGYEQYF	TGTGCCTGGAACCGAGCGGGAGGGTACGAGCAGTACTTC
17	TRBV9	TRBJ2-3	TRBD2	CASSVEPGLGVGDTQYF	TGTGCCAGCAGCGTTGAACCGGGACTAGGCGTTGGGGATACGCAGTATTTT
15	TRBV19	TRBJ1-5	.	CASRTVGAENQPQHF	TGTGCCAGTCGCACAGTAGGGGCAGAAAATCAGCCCCAGCATTTT
18	TRBV9	TRBJ1-4	TRBD1	CASSVDGTALWGNEKLFF	TGTGCCAGCAGCGTAGACGGGACAGCCTTGTGGGGGAATGAAAAACTGTTTTTT
13	TRBV6-4	TRBJ2-7	TRBD2	CASSELAGSEQYF	TGTGCCAGCAGTGAGCTAGCGGGAAGCGAGCAGTACTTC
15	TRBV7-8	TRBJ2-7	TRBD1	CASINSGTGDYEQYF	TGTGCCAGCATCAACTCCGGGACAGGGGACTACGAGCAGTACTTC
14	TRBV5-4	TRBJ2-1	.	CASSFAGAHNEQFF	TGTGCCAGCAGCTTTGCGGGGGCGCACAATGAGCAGTTCTTC
18	TRBV4-1	TRBJ2-4	.	CASSSQKVESVAKNIQYF	TGCGCCAGCAGCTCGCAGAAAGTGGAAAGCGTAGCCAAAAACATTCAGTACTTC
15	TRBV6-5	TRBJ1-1	TRBD1	CASTLSGTENTEAFF	TGTGCCAGCACCCTGTCCGGGACAGAGAACACTGAAGCTTTCTTT
12	TRBV5-1	TRBJ2-7	.	CASSLASGEEYF	TGCGCCAGCAGCTTGGCCTCGGGGGAGGAGTACTTC
13	TRBV30	TRBJ2-3	TRBD2	CAILAGLTDTQYF	TGTGCCATTCTAGCGGGGCTCACAGATACGCAGTATTTT
18	TRBV7-9	TRBJ2-1	TRBD2	CASSSQAAGESSANEQFF	TGTGCCAGCAGCTCCCAGGCTGCGGGAGAGAGTTCAGCCAATGAGCAGTTCTTC
14	TRBV30	TRBJ1-1	.	CAWSRLTGNTEAFF	TGTGCCTGGTCCCGACTGACCGGGAACACTGAAGCTTTCTTT
14	TRBV4-1	TRBJ2-7	.	CASSQATSGYEQYF	TGCGCCAGCAGCCAAGCGACTTCCGGCTACGAGCAGTACTTC
14	TRBV5-4	TRBJ2-3	.	CASSLEAGTDTQYF	TGTGCCAGCAGCTTGGAAGCGGGCACAGATACGCAGTATTTT
13	TRBV5-1	TRBJ1-1	.	CASSLVGQTEAFF	TGCGCCAGCAGCTTGGTTGGACAGACTGAAGCTTTCTTT
14	TRBV7-8	TRBJ1-1	.	CASSLGGEETEAFF	TGTGCCAGCAGCTTAGGGGGGGAGGAAACTGAAGCTTTCTTT
13	TRBV6-5	TRBJ1-2	.	CASSYATHGGYTF	TGTGCCAGCAGTTACGCCACACATGGTGGCTACACCTTC
13	TRBV2	TRBJ1-1	.	CASSNRDNTEAFF	TGTGCCAGCAGCAACAGGGATAACACTGAAGCTTTCTTT
18	TRBV4-1	TRBJ2-4	.	CASSSFLGGALAKNIQYF	TGCGCCAGCAGCTCGTTCTTAGGGGGGGCTCTAGCCAAAAACATTCAGTACTTC
13	TRBV16	TRBJ1-2	.	CASSQGPNYGYTF	TGTGCCAGCAGCCAAGGGCCTAACTATGGCTACACCTTC
14	TRBV5-4	TRBJ1-2	.	CASSLDINSFGYTF	TGTGCCAGCAGCCTCGATATAAACTCATTCGGCTACACCTTC
14	TRBV7-6	TRBJ1-2	.	CASSQMGLSYGYTF	TGTGCCAGCAGCCAAATGGGCTTATCCTATGGCTACACCTTC
15	TRBV11-2	TRBJ2-3	TRBD2	CASSEGLADTDTQYF	TGTGCCAGCAGCGAGGGACTAGCGGACACAGATACGCAGTATTTT
15	TRBV6-4	TRBJ2-2	TRBD1	CASSERSGGTGELFF	TGTGCCAGCAGTGAACGGTCAGGGGGAACCGGGGAGCTGTTTTTT
14	TRBV6-1	TRBJ1-2	TRBD1	CASSVGQADYGYTF	TGTGCCAGCAGTGTGGGACAGGCGGACTATGGCTACACCTTC
17	TRBV14	TRBJ1-5	TRBD1	CASSHRYGTGVFQPQHF	TGTGCCAGCAGCCATCGTTACGGGACAGGAGTTTTTCAGCCCCAGCATTTT
15	TRBV27	TRBJ1-2	.	CASSNLGTDYYGYTF	TGTGCCAGCAGTAACCTGGGAACGGACTACTATGGCTACACCTTC
12	TRBV29-1	TRBJ2-7	TRBD1	CSVQGAVYEQYF	TGCAGCGTTCAGGGGGCAGTCTACGAGCAGTACTTC
15	TRBV29-1	TRBJ2-1	.	CSLCIVRSSYNEQFF	TGCAGTTTGTGTATCGTCCGGAGCTCCTACAATGAGCAGTTCTTC
14	TRBV7-8	TRBJ1-1	.	CASSLARRNTEAFF	TGTGCCAGCAGCTTAGCAAGGAGGAACACTGAAGCTTTCTTT
14	TRBV6-1	TRBJ1-1	TRBD1	CASRGTARSTEAFF	TGTGCCAGCAGGGGGACAGCTAGGAGTACTGAAGCTTTCTTT
15	TRBV7-9	TRBJ2-6	.	CASSSIRQATNVLTF	TGTGCCAGCAGCTCAATTCGACAGGCTACCAACGTCCTGACTTTC
13	TRBV7-2	TRBJ2-3	TRBD1	CASARQGTDTQYF	TGTGCCAGCGCCCGACAGGGGACAGATACGCAGTATTTT
16	TRBV19	TRBJ2-1	TRBD2	CASSILGGRVSNEQFF	TGTGCCAGTAGTATTTTAGGCGGGAGGGTCTCCAATGAGCAGTTCTTC
13	TRBV11-2	TRBJ2-5	.	CASRPGIQETQYF	TGTGCCAGCCGACCCGGGATACAAGAGACCCAGTACTTC
14	TRBV27	TRBJ2-6	.	CASSDSSGANVLTF	TGTGCCAGCAGTGACAGCTCTGGGGCCAACGTCCTGACTTTC
12	TRBV7-9	TRBJ2-5	.	CASSRDKETQYF	TGTGCCAGCAGCCGGGACAAGGAGACCCAGTACTTC
14	TRBV18	TRBJ2-3	TRBD2	CASSPGLVSDTQYF	TGTGCCAGCTCCCCCGGACTAGTGTCAGATACGCAGTATTTT
15	TRBV13	TRBJ2-7	TRBD2	CASSPQRGTLYEQYF	TGTGCCAGCAGCCCTCAGCGGGGGACCCTCTACGAGCAGTACTTC
18	TRBV4-1	TRBJ2-1	.	CASSQDRDSGPFSNEQFF	TGCGCCAGCAGCCAAGATCGTGATAGCGGCCCCTTTAGCAATGAGCAGTTCTTC
19	TRBV4-1	TRBJ2-2	TRBD1	CASSQSGQGASPNTGELFF	TGCGCCAGCAGCCAATCAGGACAGGGGGCTTCCCCGAACACCGGGGAGCTGTTTTTT
13	TRBV5-1	TRBJ2-5	TRBD1	CASSRTGEETQYF	TGCGCCAGCAGCCGGACAGGTGAAGAGACCCAGTACTTC
16	TRBV11-2	TRBJ1-5	.	CASSLDNVGGYQPQHF	TGTGCCAGCAGCTTAGATAACGTTGGGGGCTATCAGCCCCAGCATTTT
14	TRBV27	TRBJ2-5	.	CASSQTGPQETQYF	TGTGCCAGCAGCCAAACAGGGCCCCAAGAGACCCAGTACTTC
14	TRBV13	TRBJ2-5	.	CASSPYTRQETQYF	TGTGCCAGCAGCCCTTATACTAGGCAAGAGACCCAGTACTTC